This T cell receptor beta chain appears in the sequencing data of a study of blood T cells in healthy people across ages. Next came a second PCR, run for about 6 to 12 cycles, which used a sample-barcoded 5' primer along with a J-beta primer mix. TCRdb ran MiXCR on the 5' RACE reads and lists one entry per CDR3 protein. The profile shows roughly 830,000 distinct CDR3 sequences, roughly 60% of them singletons. The length of the CDR3 is 15 residues. CDR1 and CDR2 from the germline V gene are MNHEY and SVGAGI. The rearrangement joins TRBV6-5 to TRBJ2-4; D perhaps matches TRBD1 (6 bases). The J call is in doubt because the DNA end fits TRBJ2-7 better. Sequenced input: blood. The receptor was derived from a man under 40 in good health. CDR3 region: CATITTGQGTYEQYF. For the CDR3, the DNA is TGTGCCACTATCACGACCGGGCAGGGGACCTACGAGCAGTACTTC.